This T cell receptor beta chain was identified during a study of cytomegalovirus exposure and HLA in healthy donors (dated by TCRdb to about 2017). Some background on the complete study: An earlier analysis of roughly 610 of the donors reported 250 to 300 Gb of sequence data and 117 million unique TCR beta sequences obtained from about 200 million T cells. About 280 gigabases of sequencing data and tens of millions of unique TCR sequences were included in an early release covering under 650 HLA-typed donors. Of the 300 to 500 genotyped donors, 81% were placed in the genetic ancestry cluster associated with self-reported Caucasian donors. The study aimed to test whether cataloging public T cell receptors could reveal signatures of past pathogen exposure. Using immunosequencing, the study profiled T cell repertoires from approximately 700 subjects and related those repertoires to cytomegalovirus serostatus. In addition to the first cohort of 666 subjects, a separate validation cohort of approximately 110 different subjects was used. The study combined high-throughput TCR immunosequencing, statistical association of individual TCRs with disease status, and machine learning to predict cytomegalovirus infection status. To study patterns of TCR occurrence, a later analysis re-analyzed previously published TCR beta repertoires from 700 or so donors and added high-resolution HLA genotyping. The later analysis used no new phenotypic data to find candidate immune exposures, relying instead on TCR beta sequences and their occurrence across donors. In an earlier analysis of roughly 600 of the donors, high-throughput TCR beta sequencing was used to judge whether each TCR beta V gene segment behaved as functional or pseudogenic. Donor age, sex, ethnicity and CMV serostatus were compiled together with the repertoire data. In a later genetic analysis, genome-wide SNP genotypes for about 55% of the roughly 700 donors were used, and that subset was treated as a discovery cohort. Every discovery cohort repertoire had been produced on one sequencing platform. HLA typing covered class I and class II loci at four-digit resolution. The number of donors typed differed by locus, with 629-630 for A, B, C, DRB1 and DQB1, roughly 550 for DQA1, 600 to 610 for DPA1, and around 460 for DPB1. About five DR-DQ haplotypes were treated as single units for association and clustering because of strong linkage in the cohort. Among over 350 genotyped donors of the cohort, an average of 235,054 unique TCR beta nucleotide sequences were sequenced per donor, around 20% of them non-productive.

There are a few counts of this clone. The clone's antigen remains unknown. No base qualities exist here, and no much larger clone lies one base off it. The CDR3 contains 13 residues, cysteine and phenylalanine counted. Of the read, only the CDR3 DNA is kept; its 39 bases are in frame from base 1. CDR1 and CDR2, looked up from the germline V gene, are SNHLY and FYNNEI. The junction shows trimming of 8 bases on V and 4 bases on J, plus 12 bases between the germline ends. Paper-wide results and their limitations: The authors suggested that the approach could potentially be generalized to other disease states and immunological phenotypes. Because the 87-base-pair reads could not distinguish some IMGT-functional V segments, including TRBV6-2 and TRBV6-3, those segments were excluded. A later analysis associated roughly 17,000 TCR beta sequences with specific HLA alleles at a false discovery rate of 0.05. Correlated functional status among segregating V segments might reflect linkage disequilibrium, but an unknown experimental factor could not be ruled out. In a later analysis, TCR association rates were found to vary across HLA loci, with the most associated TCRs seen for DRB1 alleles and the fewest for HLA-C alleles. In vitro tests confirmed that a few of the cytomegalovirus-associated TCR beta chains recognize cytomegalovirus antigens. Most TCR sequences were observed very rarely across donors, whereas some public TCRs were present in many individuals. An association between a missense DCLRE1C variant and V-gene and J-gene trimming of TCR beta chains was found in a later genetic analysis and replicated in an independent cohort. A further reported finding was that TCR beta sequences accurately predicted the HLA-A and HLA-B alleles for most subjects in the first cohort. The classifier was reported to diagnose cytomegalovirus status with high specificity and sensitivity in both the original cohort and the validation cohort. About 17 rarely observed V segments, including chromosome 9 orphons, were excluded from the earlier analysis of approximately 500 of the donors because counts were too low. In the study, 150 to 200 TCR beta chains were listed as associated with cytomegalovirus. In a later genetic analysis, fewer N-insertions in productive TCRs were reported among donors in an Asian-associated ancestry cluster than the roughly 700-donor mean. In a later analysis, HLA-associated TCR beta chains were found to be more clonally expanded and to have lower generation probabilities than equally common non-associated chains. An earlier analysis of some 590 of the donors showed that most TCR beta V segments appeared in productive rearrangements either about 87% or about 30% of the time, which broadly matched IMGT annotations. Assigning TCR associations to individual alleles was difficult when HLA alleles, especially DR and DQ, strongly co-occurred. A group of highly shared sequence variants was considered likely to be a technical artifact of the sequencing pipeline. Most CMV-associated TCR beta chains appeared to be HLA-restricted in a later analysis, and the HLA associations seemed to be driven largely by CMV exposure. Because HLA typing was missing for some donors at each locus, association tests included only the typed subset. Roughly uniform sequencing depth across donors was assumed in presence/absence analyses, although this assumption may not hold. In this cohort, only TCR beta chains were sequenced, and detectable features were limited by the absence of alpha or paired-chain data. According to a later analysis, parvovirus B19, influenza, CMV and Epstein-Barr virus appeared linked to several top co-occurrence clusters. The only immune exposure information available for the cohort was CMV serostatus.

In total, 666 healthy bone marrow donors made up the cohort. At the time of sampling, every cohort member was nominally healthy, though immune exposures that went unrecorded were likely present. The donor was CMV seronegative and belonged to the group of several hundred seronegative cohort members. A peripheral blood sample was collected from each donor, and TCR beta sequencing was performed on peripheral blood mononuclear cells. The Qiagen DNeasy Blood Extraction Kit was used to extract genomic DNA from the blood cell samples. Library preparation used the immunoSEQ multiplex PCR assay. The multiplex PCR relied on a mix of 60 forward primers for TCR Vbeta segments and 13 reverse primers for TCR Jbeta segments. The CDR3 region of rearranged TCR beta genes was amplified from genomic DNA with a multiplex PCR assay. On the Illumina HiSeq System, the amplified TCR beta libraries were sequenced as 87-base-pair reads. In the authors' own workflow: A later analysis counted about 80 million unique TCR beta chains across the 550 to 700 repertoires, and around 9.9 million of these chains were shared by at least two donors. A nearest-neighbor algorithm error-corrected the raw reads and collapsed the reads into unique sequences, merging closely related sequences to remove PCR and sequencing errors. To assign V, D and J gene segments, CDR3 sequences were aligned to IMGT reference sequences. For a sequence to be retained, a match of at least six nucleotides was required to both a V gene segment and a J gene segment. Rearrangements were called productive when the CDR3 lacked stop codons and stayed in frame with V and J; all others were non-productive. Following IMGT convention, CDR3 was defined as the stretch from the second conserved V-encoded cysteine up to the conserved J-encoded phenylalanine. In an earlier analysis of around 540 of the donors, sequences lacking an unambiguous match to a single V gene segment were excluded. In an earlier analysis of a few hundred of the donors, V segments were called functional above 56.7% productive rearrangements and were called segregating when the between-donor standard deviation exceeded 5%. A statistical classification framework was developed to diagnose cytomegalovirus status using the catalog of TCR beta chain sequences. In a later analysis, TCR nucleotide sequences were compared against IMGT/GENE-DB human TR gene sequences so that V and J genes could be assigned. The TCRdist pipeline was used in a later analysis to assign CDR3 sequences and most-parsimonious VDJ recombination scenarios. In a later analysis, each TCR beta chain was defined by its CDR3 amino acid sequence together with its V-gene family, and reads lacking a unique V-gene family were excluded. As a way to deal with suspected cross-contamination and a sequencing artifact, a later analysis dropped 450 to 600 nucleotide sequences that were highly shared and had low generation probability. In a later analysis, a clonal expansion index was calculated for each public chain from normalized within-repertoire ranks of inferred template counts. In a later analysis, generation probabilities were computed using a VDJ recombination model fitted to out-of-frame rearrangements, and the results were checked against IGoR. A later analysis scored TCR-TCR, TCR-HLA and TCR-CMV co-occurrence with hypergeometric tests, applying a repertoire-size bias correction to TCR pairs. In a later analysis, false discovery rates were estimated by permuting HLA or CMV assignments 20 times. A later analysis grouped co-occurring TCRs with DBSCAN, adding TCRdist sequence similarity when clustering within HLA-allele-positive subsets. For co-occurrence clustering, repertoires with fewer than 30,000 or more than 120,000 public chains were excluded, along with a handful of repertoires with anomalous nucleotide sharing. TCRdb took this table from immuneACCESS and kept in-frame rearrangements with V and J called. Such tables lack part of the clones; where checked against another copy, unresolved V genes explain under half of the gap, and the rest is unexplained. The DNA gave D and trimming, while V, J and clone size come from that table. Counted in this sample were over 200,000 clones; 70% to 85% of them appeared once. 0.58% of the sample is taken by the ten largest.

This TCR came from a woman aged 40 to 55 in good health and CMV-seronegative. The rearranged segments are TRBV2 and TRBJ1-3, with TRBD1 tentatively as D gene (6 bases match). The specimen was PBMCs. In nucleotides, the sequence is TGTGCCAGCCTCAGGGGTGAAGGAAACACCATATATTTT. The encoded protein is CASLRGEGNTIYF.